This T cell receptor (beta chain) was identified during a study of CXCR3-negative and CXCR3-positive naive CD8 T cells. On the study more broadly: TRB reads totalled about 150 million, about 1.5 +/- 0.3 million per library.

cDNA libraries for TRB were generated by 5' RACE incorporating UMI labels. TCRdb reprocessed the 5' RACE reads and stores each CDR3 protein as one record, lacking DNA. The sample includes about 120,000 distinct CDR3 sequences. Study-wide findings and caveats: Both naive subsets showed comparably high diversity, and memory CD8+ cells showed much lower diversity. Compared with CXCR3-negative naive cells, CXCR3-positive naive cells showed more hydrophobic TRB CDR3s.

Germline loops: CDR1 SGHAT, CDR2 FQDESV (reference sequence). CDR3 length: 18 amino acids. As to this clonotype: Its antigen is not known.

With 250,000 to 350,000 cells each, the CD8+ T cell subsets were individually sorted in triplicate. Sequencing input: naive CXCR3+ CD8+ T cells from blood. This sample's subset: CD45RO-CCR7+CD27+CD95- naive CD8+ T cells expressing CXCR3 (TNR3+). The chain links TRBV11-1 to TRBJ2-1; TCRdb lists TRBD2, though no DNA is available to test this call. This sequence originates from a human donor in good health. Some clones in this sample may be carry-over from other donors' samples. CDR3 protein: CASSPAGLGLADYNEQFF.